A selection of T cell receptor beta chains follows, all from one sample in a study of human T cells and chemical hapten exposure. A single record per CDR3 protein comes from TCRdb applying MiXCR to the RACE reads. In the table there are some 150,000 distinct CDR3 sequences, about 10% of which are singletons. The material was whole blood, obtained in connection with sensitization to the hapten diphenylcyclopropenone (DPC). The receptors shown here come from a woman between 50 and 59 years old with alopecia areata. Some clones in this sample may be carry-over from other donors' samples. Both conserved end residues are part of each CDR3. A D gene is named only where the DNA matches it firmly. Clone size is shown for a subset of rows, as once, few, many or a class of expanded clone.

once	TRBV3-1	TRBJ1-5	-	CASSQVSDNQLQHF
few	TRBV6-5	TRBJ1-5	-	CASRKTREFQPQHF
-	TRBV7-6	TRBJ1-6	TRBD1	CASRSPGQPNYNSPLHF
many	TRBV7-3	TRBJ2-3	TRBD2	CASSSRQGGTDTQYF
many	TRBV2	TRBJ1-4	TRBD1	CASTRDRGYEKLFF
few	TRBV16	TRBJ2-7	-	CASQPTRAKGEQYF
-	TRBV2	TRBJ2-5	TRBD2	CASSEPSGGARPKTQYF
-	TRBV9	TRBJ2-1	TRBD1	CASSVQGAVEQFF
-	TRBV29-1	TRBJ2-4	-	CSVEEAKNIQYF
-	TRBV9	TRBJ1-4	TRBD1	CASSPRDRPEKLFF
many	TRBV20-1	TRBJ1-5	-	CSARRGGEPQHF
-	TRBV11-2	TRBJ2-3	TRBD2	CASSLVVRGEGTDTQYF
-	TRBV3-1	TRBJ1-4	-	CASSQDTARNEKLFF
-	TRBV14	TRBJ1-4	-	CASRKKGELFF
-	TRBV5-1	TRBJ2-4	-	CASSDLGIGKNIQYF
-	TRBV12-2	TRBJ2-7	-	CASRCLGHYEQYF
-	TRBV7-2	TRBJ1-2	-	CASSPGAVNYGYTF
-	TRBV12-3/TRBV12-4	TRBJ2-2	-	CASSPRGTNTGELFF
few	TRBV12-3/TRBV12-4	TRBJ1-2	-	CASSFTDAANYGYTF
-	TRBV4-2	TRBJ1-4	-	CASSANREGGNEKLFF
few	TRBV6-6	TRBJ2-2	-	CASSYSKGRGAGELFF
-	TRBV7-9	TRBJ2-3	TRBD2	CASSVGLAGGVDTQYF
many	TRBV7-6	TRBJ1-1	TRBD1	CASSDRGLNTEAFF
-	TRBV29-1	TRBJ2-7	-	CSVVSQSYEQYF
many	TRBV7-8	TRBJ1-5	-	CASSSRRTAANQPQHF
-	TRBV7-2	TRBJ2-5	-	CASVRERGETQYF